Listed here is a single T cell receptor (beta chain). Antigen specificity is unknown. This entry belongs to a study of shared clonotypes between healthy human individuals. About the study: Used for every donor were three CD4 naive, three CD4 memory, two CD8 naive and one CD8 memory plate.

Methods used by the authors: Filtering differed for immunoSEQ, which gave only junction sequences without quality scores. Measured with immunoSEQ multiplex PCR; TCRdb has only the in-frame clones, and not every one. That table furnishes V, J and clone size, whereas the DNA furnished D and trimming. The sample contains 2 million to 2.5 million clones, about 94% of which appear only once. Study-wide findings and caveats: Of the naive CD4 clonotypes, about 5.4% were shared across a few donors.

The CDR3 is 13 amino acids. Germline assignment: CDR1 ENHRY and CDR2 SYGVKD. The ends were cut back, 2 bases at V and 7 bases at J, with 11 bases in the middle. The receptor's source is a man aged 18 to 29 in good health. The rearrangement joins TRBV10-3 to TRBJ1-2; D ambiguous. Sample: naive CD4+ T cells sorted from blood. The sample's subset: CD45RA+ positively selected. In nucleotides, the CDR3 is TGTGCCATCAGTGAGCCAACTAACCGTGGCTACACCTTC. It specifies CAISEPTNRGYTF.